A single sample is the source of the 10 T cell receptor beta chains below, sequenced in a study of graft-versus-host responses after intestinal transplantation (TCRdb year 2021). The time point label of this sample denotes: cells obtained before transplantation from donor or recipient. To prepare the library, the immunoSEQ multiplex PCR assay was applied. Entries here come from immuneACCESS through TCRdb and include only in-frame sequences with V and J called. Some clones fail to appear in such tables; in the studies checked, an unresolved V gene covers under half of the shortfall, and the cause of the remainder is unknown. The sample contains over 80,000 clones, around 90% of them found a single time. Roughly 0.37% of the sample goes to the ten largest clones. No antigens are known for them. This specimen consisted of unstimulated CD8+ T cells sorted from spleen or lymph node cells, obtained before transplant. Every receptor here comes from a human donor who was the organ donor for an intestinal transplant.

The chain's CDR3 is CASSLAGLMNTGELFF. The CDR3 bases are TGCGCCAGCAGCTTGGCGGGACTGATGAACACCGGGGAGCTGTTTTTT. The rearrangement uses TRBV5-1 and TRBJ2-2; weak D call: TRBD2 (6 bases). Trimming took 0 bases from V and 1 from J, leaving 10 bases between them. Germline V gives CDR1 SGHRS, CDR2 YFSETQ. The CDR3 loop spans 16 amino acids.

This chain uses TRBV19 with TRBJ1-5; 8 bases are shared with TRBD1. This CDR3 has 12 amino acids. The junction had 4 bases not matched to a gene; V was cut back by 8 bases and J by 7 bases. CDR1 and CDR2 from the germline V gene are LNHDA and SQIVND (reference sequence). The CDR3 sequence: CASGQGLQPQHF. Here the CDR3 DNA reads TGTGCCAGTGGACAGGGATTACAGCCCCAGCATTTT.

This chain connects TRBV19 to TRBJ2-3, with a tentative D call TRBD1 (5 bases). This CDR3 has 16 residues. The germline V gene encodes CDR1 LNHDA and CDR2 SQIVND (reference sequence). Deletions cut 8 bases from V and 0 bases from J, with 18 bases between. The CDR3: CASHPPGADSTDTQYF. The CDR3 nucleotides are TGTGCCAGTCACCCTCCTGGGGCAGATAGCACAGATACGCAGTATTTT.

On this clone: This sample also contains other DNA sequences that code for the same CDR3. V gene TRBV7-2 combines with J gene TRBJ2-1, with 11 bases lining up with TRBD2. Germline-derived CDR1 and CDR2 are SGHTA and FQGNSA. The CDR3 is made up of 15 amino acids. J gave up 3 bases and V 2 bases, and 0 bases lay outside the gene matches. In DNA form, the CDR3 reads TGTGCCAGCAGCTTACTAGCGGGGGGCTACAATGAGCAGTTCTTC. Translation gives CASSLLAGGYNEQFF.

The chain has TRBV4-1 and TRBJ2-7; TRBD1 is a possible D gene (5 bases). CDR3 length: 15 residues. CDR1 and CDR2 from the germline V gene are MGHRA and YSYEKL. Trimming shortened V by 1 base and J by 3 bases, and 13 bases separated the two germline ends. The CDR3 sequence is CASSQVYPGNYEQYF. DNA of the CDR3: TGCGCCAGCAGCCAAGTCTATCCAGGGAACTACGAGCAGTACTTC.

The chain recombines TRBV4-3 with TRBJ2-1; D may be TRBD2 (6 bases). Trimming removed 3 bases from V and 9 bases from J, with 15 bases in between. From germline, CDR1 is LGHNA and CDR2 YSLEER. The CDR3 is made up of 14 amino acids. The CDR3 region has the DNA TGCGCCAGCAGCCACGGGGGTGGAGTACTTGAGCAGTTCTTC. As protein: CASSHGGGVLEQFF.

V and J are TRBV15 and TRBJ1-2; D possibly corresponds to TRBD1 (5 bases). Trimming stripped 0 bases from V and 0 bases from J, with 8 bases between. The V gene's germline CDR1 is LNHNV and CDR2 YYDKDF (reference sequence). CDR3 size: 15 residues. CDR3 loop: CATSREKTANYGYTF. CDR3 coding DNA: TGTGCCACCAGCAGAGAGAAGACAGCTAACTATGGCTACACCTTC.

This clone was seen only a few times. The genes are TRBV19 and TRBJ2-2; D unresolved. Germline V gene sequence: CDR1 LNHDA, CDR2 SQIVND (reference sequence). This CDR3 has 12 amino acids. V lost 7 bases, J lost 5 bases, and 8 bases lay in between. This chain's CDR3 is CASTRVTGELFF. The CDR3 DNA reads as TGTGCCAGTACCCGGGTAACCGGGGAGCTGTTTTTT.

The V and J genes are TRBV30 and TRBJ2-7; tentative D call: TRBD1 (6 bases). CDR3 length equals 13 residues. Trimming left V 3 bases short and J 2 bases short, with 11 bases between. CDR1 and CDR2 (germline): GTSNPN, SVGIG (reference sequence). The CDR3 sequence: CAWRDRSPYEQYF. In DNA form, the CDR3 reads TGTGCCTGGAGGGACAGAAGCCCCTACGAGCAGTACTTC.

The chain joins TRBV6-1 to TRBJ2-2; D possibly corresponds to TRBD1 (6 bases). The V gene's germline CDR1 is MNHNS and CDR2 SASEGT. The CDR3 length is 14 residues. Trimming shortened V by 5 bases and J by 5 bases, and 12 bases separated the two germline ends. CDR3 DNA sequence: TGTGCCAGCAGTTATTACCAGGGGACCGGGGAGCTGTTTTTT. Amino acids: CASSYYQGTGELFF.